Presented here are 6 T cell receptor beta chains from one specimen sequenced in a study of CD8+CD57+ T cells in acquired aplastic anemia. Genomic DNA, the template, was used for profiling of the TCR beta VDJ and CDR3. From the reads, TCRdb called clonotypes with MiXCR, one entry per CDR3 protein. The sample has 100,000 to 150,000 distinct CDR3 sequences, roughly 40% seen once. All patients picked for sequencing had shown, by flow cytometry, an expansion of CD8+CD57+ cells. Sequencing was performed on sorted CD4+, CD8+, or CD8+CD57+ T cells (not recorded which) from PBMCs. These receptors originate from a human donor with aplastic anemia.

The V call is TRBV29-1, the J call TRBJ2-1; D is possibly TRBD1 (5 bases). Trimming removed 3 bases at V and 2 bases at J, with 5 bases between. Germline CDR1 SQVTM, CDR2 ANQGSEA. This CDR3 comprises 12 residues. This chain's CDR3 is CSVDRAYNEQFF. The CDR3 nucleotides read TGCAGCGTTGACAGGGCCTACAATGAGCAGTTCTTC.

Many counts were recorded for this clonotype. A read error may account for a junction end that differs from germline. The chain employs TRBV10-1 and TRBJ2-7, with D tentatively TRBD1 or TRBD2 (5 bases each). CDR1 and CDR2 from the germline V gene are WNHNN and SYGVQD (reference sequence). The CDR3 spans 13 residues. The CDR3: CASSRGNSYEQYF. The CDR3 DNA reads as TGCGCCAGCAGCCGGGGCAATTCCTACGAGCAGTACTTT.

The chain links TRBV19 to TRBJ1-6; a possible D gene is TRBD1 (5 bases). The V end was cut by 7 bases, the J end by 10 bases, with 20 bases between. This CDR3 is 15 amino acids long. Germline V gene sequence: CDR1 LNHDA, CDR2 SQIVND (reference sequence). The CDR3 DNA reads as TGTGCCAGTAACCTTGCGGGGGGGACCGGGTCACCCCTCCACTTT. Translating gives CASNLAGGTGSPLHF.

This clonotype was seen repeatedly, ten times or more. The chain employs TRBV10-2 and TRBJ1-1, with 8 bases lining up with TRBD1. The germline gives CDR1 WSHSY, CDR2 SAAADI. This CDR3 comprises 14 residues. J was trimmed by 5 bases and V by 6 bases; bases with no gene match: 8. This CDR3 reads CASRPDRGWTEAFF. In DNA, the CDR3 is TGCGCCAGCAGGCCAGACAGGGGATGGACTGAAGCTTTCTTT.

This clonotype came up a few times. The chain couples TRBV28 to TRBJ1-2, with 8 nucleotides matching TRBD1. There are 15 residues in the CDR3. The V gene's germline CDR1 is MDHEN and CDR2 SYDVKM. The V gene end was trimmed by 5 bases and the J gene end by 7 bases; junction bases not matched to a gene: 12. This CDR3 is CASSPPTGQGPGYTF. The CDR3 nucleotides read TGTGCCAGCAGTCCCCCAACCGGACAGGGCCCTGGCTACACCTTC.

V is TRBV29-1 and J is TRBJ1-1, with 11 bases lining up with TRBD1. CDR3 length equals 13 residues. Germline CDR1 reads SQVTM; CDR2 reads ANQGSEA. Losses at the gene ends were 5 bases for V and 4 bases for J; bases not matched to a gene: 3. CDR3 protein: CSVPGTGGTEAFF. In nucleotides, the CDR3 is TGCAGCGTTCCCGGGACAGGGGGCACTGAAGCTTTCTTT.